A single sample gave rise to the 13 T cell receptor beta chains below, sequenced in a study of cytomegalovirus exposure and HLA in healthy donors. Primers: 60 Vbeta forward and 13 Jbeta reverse. Some clones are missing from TCRdb's copy, which holds only in-frame ones; the method was immunoSEQ multiplex PCR. The sample includes roughly 120,000 clones, over 65% of them seen just once. Material for sequencing was PBMCs. The receptors here all came from a middle-aged woman in good health and CMV-seropositive.

This clone was observed a handful of times. The rearrangement joins TRBV5-6 to TRBJ1-2; the match to TRBD1 covers 9 bases. V was clipped by 4 bases and J by 4 bases; unmatched bases: 11. CDR1 SGHDT and CDR2 YYEEEE come from the germline V gene. This CDR3 contains 16 residues. Here the CDR3 reads CASSPITGGVGYGYTF. CDR3 coding DNA: TGTGCCAGCAGCCCGATCACAGGGGGCGTAGGCTATGGCTACACCTTC.

This chain links TRBV6-6 with TRBJ2-7; 7 bases are shared with TRBD1. The length of the CDR3 is 13 residues. The germline CDR1 and CDR2 sequences are MNHNY and SVGAGI (reference sequence). The trim removed 7 bases at V and 0 bases at J, leaving 3 bases unmatched. The DNA of the CDR3 is TGTGCCAGCATCGCAGGGGGCTCCTACGAGCAGTACTTC. The encoded protein is CASIAGGSYEQYF.

This chain links TRBV14 with TRBJ2-7; no firm D call. Per the germline V gene, CDR1 is SGHDN and CDR2 is FVKESK. V dropped 0 bases and J dropped 3 bases, with 6 bases sitting between them. The CDR3 runs 13 residues. CDR3 nucleotide sequence: TGTGCCAGCAGCCAAGACTTTATCTACGAGCAGTACTTC. It yields the protein CASSQDFIYEQYF. The variable domain in full, with the rest retrieved from reference TRBV14 and TRBJ2-7, is EAGVTQFPSHSVIEKGQTVTLRCDPISGHDNLYWYRRVMGKEIKFLLHFVKESKQDESGMPNNRFLAERTGGTYSTLKVQPAELEDSGVYFCASSQDFIYEQYFGPGTRLTVT.

This sequence joins TRBV4-1 and TRBJ1-2; 7 bases agree with TRBD1. Germline V gives CDR1 MGHRA, CDR2 YSYEKL. The CDR3 runs 14 residues. After removal of 4 bases from V and 5 bases from J, the junction contained 7 bases not matched to a gene. Written as DNA, the CDR3 is TGCGCCAGCAGCCCCCAAAGGGGGCCTTATGGCTACACCTTC. It translates to CASSPQRGPYGYTF.

This clone turned up a few times. V gene TRBV29-1 combines with J gene TRBJ2-7, with D possibly matching TRBD1 (5 bases). V was cut by 4 bases and J by 0 bases, with 13 bases left in between. Germline CDR1 is SQVTM and CDR2 is ANQGSEA. The CDR3 sequence is 14 residues long. In nucleotides, the CDR3 is TGCAGCGTTGTGGGGCTAATAGACTCCTACGAGCAGTACTTC. This codes for CSVVGLIDSYEQYF.

J is TRBJ2-1 and V is TRBV7-2; 7 bases are a match to TRBD2. V gave up 4 bases and J gave up 4 bases; unmatched junction bases: 7. CDR1 SGHTA and CDR2 FQGNSA come from the germline V gene. The CDR3 consists of 15 residues. DNA of the CDR3: TGTGCCAGCAGCTCTAGGGCGGGGGATTACAATGAGCAGTTCTTC. It translates to CASSSRAGDYNEQFF.

The J gene is TRBJ2-5, the V gene TRBV18; TRBD1 matches at 8 bases. Germline V CDR1 and CDR2: KGHSH, LQKENI. The CDR3 runs to 13 residues. V lost 5 bases, J lost 1 base, and 0 bases stayed unmatched. The CDR3 loop is CASSTGGQETQYF. The CDR3 DNA is TGTGCCAGCTCAACAGGGGGCCAAGAGACCCAGTACTTC.

This chain connects TRBV5-8 to TRBJ2-2, with a tentative D call TRBD2 (6 bases). CDR3 length equals 15 residues. Trimming took 2 bases from V and 5 from J, leaving 13 bases between them. Per germline, CDR1 SGHTS and CDR2 YDEGEE. CDR3 sequence: CASSLLGGNTGELFF. The CDR3, as DNA: TGTGCCAGCAGCTTACTTGGAGGGAATACCGGGGAGCTGTTTTTT. The full variable domain, in which reference TRBV5-8 and TRBJ2-2 provide the parts outside the CDR3, is EAGVTQSPTHLIKTRGQQATLRCSPISGHTSVYWYQQALGLGLQFLLWYDEGEERNRGNFPPRFSGRQFPNYSSELNVNALELEDSALYLCASSLLGGNTGELFFGEGSRLTVL.

This clone has more than one count but fewer than ten. The CDR3 DNA sequence: TGCGCCAGCAGCCAAGTGGTCCCGGGACACGTAAACTATGGCTACACCTTC. As protein: CASSQVVPGHVNYGYTF. The chain joins TRBV4-1 to TRBJ1-2, with D tentatively TRBD1 (6 bases). The ends were cut back, 1 base at V and 2 bases at J, with 17 bases in the middle. Germline loops: CDR1 MGHRA, CDR2 YSYEKL. The CDR3 spans 17 residues.

This clone was seen a handful of times. The chain carries TRBV7-2 and TRBJ2-3; a possible D gene is TRBD2 (6 bases). Trimming stripped 3 bases from V and 1 base from J, with 20 bases between. Germline V gene sequence: CDR1 SGHTA, CDR2 FQGNSA. The CDR3 is 18 amino acids. For the CDR3, the DNA is TGTGCCAGCAGCTTCGACTTCCGACTCCGGAGGGGCACAGATACGCAGTATTTT. The encoded protein is CASSFDFRLRRGTDTQYF. Full variable domain (remainder filled in from reference TRBV7-2 and TRBJ2-3): GAGVSQSPSNKVTEKGKDVELRCDPISGHTALYWYRQSLGQGLEFLIYFQGNSAPDKSGLPSDRFSAERTGGSVSTLTIQRTQQEDSAVYLCASSFDFRLRRGTDTQYFGPGTRLTVL.

The chain has TRBV7-9 and TRBJ1-2; a possible D gene is TRBD1 (6 bases). Trimming shortened V by 1 base and J by 5 bases, and 11 bases separated the two germline ends. The germline V gene encodes CDR1 SEHNR and CDR2 FQNEAQ (reference sequence). The CDR3 loop spans 14 amino acids. This CDR3 is CASSLGRGWYGYTF. CDR3 DNA sequence: TGTGCCAGCAGCTTAGGCAGGGGATGGTATGGCTACACCTTC.

The chain employs TRBV4-2 and TRBJ1-4, with TRBD1 identical over 8 bases. Trimming removed 1 base from V and 4 bases from J; junction bases left unmatched: 11. The germline CDR1 and CDR2 sequences are LGHNA and YNFKEQ. CDR3 length equals 18 residues. DNA of the CDR3: TGTGCCAGCAGCCAAGCGTCAGGGGGCGCCGGCCGTAATGAAAAACTGTTTTTT. Amino acid sequence: CASSQASGGAGRNEKLFF.

This chain joins TRBV15 and TRBJ1-2, with a tentative D call TRBD1 (5 bases). Between the trimmed V and J ends, which lost 1 base and 6 bases, there was a span of 9 bases. Per the germline V gene, CDR1 is LNHNV and CDR2 is YYDKDF (reference sequence). CDR3 size: 13 residues. CDR3 residues: CATSRATGHGYTF. In DNA, the CDR3 is TGTGCCACCAGCAGAGCCACAGGTCATGGCTACACCTTC.